This T cell receptor beta chain was observed in a study of OX40 agonist ivuxolimab in advanced cancers. For context, the study as a whole: Ivuxolimab was a fully human IgG2 agonistic monoclonal antibody targeting the costimulatory receptor OX40 (CD134). The paper covers the monotherapy dose-escalation part of the phase I ivuxolimab trial, which included N of about 50 patients. Prior anti-PD-1, anti-PD-L1 or anti-CTLA-4 therapy was permitted, and checkpoint inhibitors had been received by more than 35% of dose-escalation patients. In the dose-escalation cohort, 82.7% of patients were male, and the mean age was about 55 years, with a range of about 23 to 85. Partial responses occurred in three dose-escalation patients, of whom one had hepatocellular carcinoma and two had cutaneous melanoma. Intravenous ivuxolimab was administered to patients every 2 weeks at six dose levels: 0.01, 0.1, 0.3, 1.5, 3 and 10 mg/kg. Among the approximately 50 dose-escalation patients, approximately 20 had hepatocellular carcinoma, about 15 melanoma, 9 renal cell carcinoma and 9 head and neck cancer. Peripheral TCRbeta sequencing aimed to test whether ivuxolimab altered TCR sequence diversity and caused clonal T-cell expansion.

Patients with a history of autoimmune disease or receiving systemic immunosuppression were excluded from the trial. Peripheral blood for TCR sequencing was collected from all dose cohorts at baseline, on cycle 4 day 1, and on cycle 7 day 1. Samples came from an open-label, multicenter, first-in-human phase I dose-escalation trial of ivuxolimab. Adults with locally advanced or metastatic melanoma, renal cell, hepatocellular, or head and neck squamous cell carcinoma were enrolled in the trial. Before TCR sequencing, CD4+ T cells and CD8+ T cells were sorted from peripheral blood as separate populations. CDR1 and CDR2 (SEHNR, FQNEAQ) derive from the germline V gene (reference sequence). V is pared back by 2 bases and J by 3 bases, with 8 bases lying between the germline termini. The CDR3 goes from the cysteine to the phenylalanine over 14 residues. The CDR3 DNA has 42 bases and is translated from base 1.

There are a few counts of this clone. The clone's antigen remains unknown. No clone much larger than this one lies a single base away; base qualities are absent. To sequence the TCRbeta CDR3 region, genomic DNA was isolated from the sorted cells. The immunoSEQ Assay was used to sequence the TCRbeta CDR3 regions. In its TCRdb copy, this immuneACCESS table keeps in-frame sequences only and misses some clones. Where compared with another copy, unresolved V genes explain less than half of these, and the others have no known cause. For this sample there are tens of thousands of clones; just over 85% appear just once. Approximately 6.5% of the sample lies in the top ten. Overall study outcomes, separate from this receptor: On average, CD8+ T cells showed more expanded clones than CD4+ T cells after ivuxolimab. In the 0.1-3.0 mg/kg groups, partial responders were among the patients with the lowest normalized peripheral clonal expansion, particularly in CD8+ T cells. Low levels of normalized T-cell clonal expansion were also seen in some patients who did not respond. Clonal expansion of both CD4+ and CD8+ blood T cells was observed from baseline to week 6 at doses 0.1 to 3.0 mg/kg. The antigen specificity of the peripheral T cells that underwent clonal expansion was not determined.

This receptor was taken from an adult with an advanced solid tumor such as melanoma, head and neck, liver or kidney cancer. This chain joins TRBV7-9 to TRBJ1-5; the D gene cannot be resolved reliably. The specimen was CD4+ or CD8+ T cells sorted from blood, collected in a trial of the OX40 agonist ivuxolimab. The CDR3 amino acid sequence is: CASSLQGNNQPQHF. The nucleotides read TGTGCCAGCAGCTTACAAGGGAACAATCAGCCCCAGCATTTT.